The 8 T cell receptor beta chains below come from one sample, sequenced in a study of blood T cell repertoires in COVID-19. The table came from immunoSEQ multiplex PCR; TCRdb's copy has only in-frame clones and leaves some out. In the table there are about 320,000 clones, about 85% of which are singletons. Material for sequencing was PBMCs or T cells enriched from blood (not recorded which). The receptors here all came from a young woman who had been exposed to COVID-19.

The rearrangement uses TRBV3-1 (or the pseudogene TRBV3-2) and TRBJ1-2, with 7 bases fitting TRBD1. CDR3 size: 17 residues. Trimming took 0 bases from V and 4 from J; bases not matched to a gene: 11. Germline assignment: CDR1 LGHDT and CDR2 YNNKEL (reference sequence). The CDR3 sequence is CASSQDPTGERIYGYTF. Here the CDR3 DNA reads TGTGCCAGCAGCCAAGATCCCACAGGGGAAAGGATCTATGGCTACACCTTC.

The chain uses TRBV6-6 and TRBJ1-4; 7 bases are a match to TRBD1. CDR3 length: 11 amino acids. Trimming removed 11 bases from V and 12 bases from J; junction bases left unmatched: 9. CDR1 and CDR2 (germline): MNHNY, SVGAGI (reference sequence). This chain's CDR3 is CAGHRGGQLFF. The DNA for the CDR3 is TGTGCCGGGCACAGGGGCGGGCAACTGTTTTTT.

This chain uses TRBV6-2 or TRBV6-3 with TRBJ2-5; possibly TRBD2 for D (5 bases). There are 14 residues in the CDR3. In germline, CDR1 is MNHEY, CDR2 SVGEGT. V lost 2 bases to trimming and J lost 4 bases, with 11 bases between them. The CDR3: CASSYRARGETQYF. CDR3 bases: TGTGCCAGCAGTTACCGGGCCCGGGGAGAGACCCAGTACTTC.

The genes are TRBV4-3 and TRBJ1-2; 7 bases match TRBD1. The CDR3 has 14 residues. V was clipped by 2 bases and J by 8 bases; unmatched bases: 8. Looked up from germline, CDR1 is LGHNA and CDR2 is YSLEER. CDR3 DNA: TGCGCCAGCAGCCAACGGGACAAGGGGGCCGGCTACACCTTC. Translated: CASSQRDKGAGYTF.

This clone is a singleton in its sample. The rearrangement uses TRBV18 and TRBJ2-1; 11 nucleotides align to TRBD2. Germline V lookup: CDR1 KGHSH, CDR2 LQKENI. The CDR3 consists of 16 residues. With 1 base clipped from V and 4 bases from J, the junction kept 3 bases outside the gene matches. CDR3 sequence: CASSPLASGGYNEQFF. The CDR3 DNA follows: TGTGCCAGCTCACCACTCGCTAGCGGGGGGTACAATGAGCAGTTCTTC.

The V and J genes are TRBV28 and TRBJ1-6, with 10 bases lining up with TRBD1. Looked up from germline, CDR1 is MDHEN and CDR2 is SYDVKM. The V gene end was trimmed by 7 bases and the J gene end by 10 bases; junction bases not matched to a gene: 13. This CDR3 spans 16 amino acids. CDR3: CASTIRGTGAWSPLHF. CDR3 sequence (DNA): TGTGCCAGCACCATAAGGGGGACAGGGGCTTGGTCACCCCTCCACTTT.

The CDR3 loop is CAISDSAGSGQNEQFF. In DNA form, the CDR3 reads TGTGCCATCAGTGACTCAGCGGGAAGTGGTCAGAATGAGCAGTTCTTC. This rearrangement joins TRBV10-3 to TRBJ2-1, with 7 bases aligning to TRBD2. The trim removed 3 bases at V and 7 bases at J, leaving 12 bases unmatched. Germline V lookup: CDR1 ENHRY, CDR2 SYGVKD. There are 16 residues in the CDR3.

The chain joins TRBV9 to TRBJ2-7; 12 bases match TRBD2. CDR3 length equals 16 residues. V dropped 4 bases and J dropped 2; count of bases not matched to a gene: 7. Germline V lookup: CDR1 SGDLS, CDR2 YYNGEE. Here the CDR3 reads CASSPPTSGRPYEQYF. CDR3 nucleotides: TGTGCCAGCAGCCCTCCGACTAGCGGGAGACCCTACGAGCAGTACTTC.